This T cell receptor beta chain appears in the sequencing data of a study of blood T cell repertoires in COVID-19. Whole-study context: There were acute and convalescent COVID-19 samples, and they came from the United States, Italy and Spain.

Symptom resolution, clearance, or two negative PCRs marked the recovered donors of Cohort 3. Per the study methods: By means of reference gene primer amplification, nucleated cell counts were estimated. Repertoires were generated with immunoSEQ multiplex PCR, while TCRdb's copy carries only in-frame clones and drops some. The D gene and trimming were derived from the DNA, and the V and J assignments and clone size from that table. The table has around 300,000 clones, 88% seen once; the top ten hold around 0.92%. CDR3 length equals 16 residues. Germline lookup yields CDR1 MNHNS and CDR2 SASEGT. Trimming left V 2 bases short and J 6 bases short, with 19 bases between.

The source is a woman between 25 and 40 years old who had recovered from COVID-19. Sequenced input: PBMCs or T cells enriched from blood (not recorded which). The chain is built from TRBV6-1 and TRBJ1-2; no clear D. This chain's CDR3 is CASSEPSAHNPNGYTF. The CDR3 coding sequence is TGTGCCAGCAGTGAACCCTCCGCTCACAACCCCAATGGCTACACCTTC.